Sequencing of this TCR beta chain was carried out in a study of cytotoxic CD8 clonotypes in ibrutinib-treated CLL. Study summary: Responses comprised approximately 24 partial and 2 complete; at median approximately 72 months, approximately 14 remained remitted and about 12 progressed. Study-wide points: The study found baseline clonality above age-matched healthy donors, tracking circulating CD8+ T-cell counts.

The CDR3 loop spans 13 amino acids. V was clipped by 2 bases and J by 5 bases, with 9 bases between them. The germline V gene encodes CDR1 SGHNT and CDR2 YENEEA. Regarding this clone: As yet, its antigen is unknown.

This table comes from immunoSEQ multiplex PCR, and its TCRdb copy is limited to in-frame clones, with some not included. The sample has some 150,000 clones, about four fifths seen once. This material consisted of PBMCs, taken after 12 months of ibrutinib treatment. The chain is built from TRBV11-3 and TRBJ2-5; D not resolved. This sequence originates from a human donor with chronic lymphocytic leukemia. The CDR3 here is CASSLSSAETQYF. The CDR3 nucleotides are TGTGCCAGCAGCTTATCTTCCGCGGAGACCCAGTACTTC.